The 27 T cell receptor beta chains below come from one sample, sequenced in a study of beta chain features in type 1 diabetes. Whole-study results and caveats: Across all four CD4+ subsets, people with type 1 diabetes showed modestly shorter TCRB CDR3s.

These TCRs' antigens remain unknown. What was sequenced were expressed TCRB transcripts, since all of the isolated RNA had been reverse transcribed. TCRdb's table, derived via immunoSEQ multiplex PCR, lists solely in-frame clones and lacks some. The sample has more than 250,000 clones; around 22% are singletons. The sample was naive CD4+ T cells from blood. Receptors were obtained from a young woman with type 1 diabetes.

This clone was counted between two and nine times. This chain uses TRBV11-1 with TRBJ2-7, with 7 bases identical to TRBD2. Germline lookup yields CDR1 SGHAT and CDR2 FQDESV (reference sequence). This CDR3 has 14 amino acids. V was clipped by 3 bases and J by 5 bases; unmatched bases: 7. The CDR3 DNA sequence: TGTGCCAGCAGCTTCGCGGGAGAGGAAGACGAGCAGTACTTC. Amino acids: CASSFAGEEDEQYF.

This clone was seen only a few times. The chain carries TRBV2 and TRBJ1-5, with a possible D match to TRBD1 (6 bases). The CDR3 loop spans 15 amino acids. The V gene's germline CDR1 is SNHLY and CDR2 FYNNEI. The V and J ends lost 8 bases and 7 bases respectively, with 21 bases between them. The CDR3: CASSSDSLRQQPQHF. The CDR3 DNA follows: TGTGCCAGCTCCTCGGACAGTCTTCGACAGCAGCCCCAGCATTTT.

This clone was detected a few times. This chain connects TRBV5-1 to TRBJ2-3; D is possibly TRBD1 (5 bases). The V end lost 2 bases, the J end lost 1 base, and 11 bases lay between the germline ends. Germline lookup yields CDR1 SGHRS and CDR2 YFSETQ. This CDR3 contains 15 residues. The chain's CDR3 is CASSFQGFRTDTQYF. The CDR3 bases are TGCGCCAGCAGCTTTCAGGGCTTCCGCACAGATACGCAGTATTTT.

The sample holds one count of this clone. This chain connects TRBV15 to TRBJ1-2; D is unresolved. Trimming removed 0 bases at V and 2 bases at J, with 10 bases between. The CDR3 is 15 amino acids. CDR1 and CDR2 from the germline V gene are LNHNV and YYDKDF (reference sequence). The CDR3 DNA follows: TGTGCCACCAGCAGAGATCTGAGACTCAACTATGGCTACACCTTC. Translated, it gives CATSRDLRLNYGYTF.

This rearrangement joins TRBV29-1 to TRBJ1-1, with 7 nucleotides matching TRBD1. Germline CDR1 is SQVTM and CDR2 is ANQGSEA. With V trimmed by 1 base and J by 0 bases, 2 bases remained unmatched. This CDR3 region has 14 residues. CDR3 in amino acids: CSVEGQGMNTEAFF. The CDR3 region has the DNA TGCAGCGTTGAAGGACAGGGTATGAACACTGAAGCTTTCTTT.

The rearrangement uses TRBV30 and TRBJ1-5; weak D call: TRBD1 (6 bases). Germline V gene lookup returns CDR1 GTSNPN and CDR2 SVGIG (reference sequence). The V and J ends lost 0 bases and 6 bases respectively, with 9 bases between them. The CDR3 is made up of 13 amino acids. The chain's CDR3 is CAWSVAGAQPQHF. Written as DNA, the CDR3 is TGTGCCTGGAGTGTTGCAGGGGCTCAGCCCCAGCATTTT. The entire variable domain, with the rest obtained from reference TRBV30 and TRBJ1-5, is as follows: SQTIHQWPATLVQPVGSPLSLECTVEGTSNPNLYWYRQAAGRGLQLLFYSVGIGQISSEVPQNLSASRPQDRQFILSSKKLLLSDSGFYLCAWSVAGAQPQHFGDGTRLSIL.

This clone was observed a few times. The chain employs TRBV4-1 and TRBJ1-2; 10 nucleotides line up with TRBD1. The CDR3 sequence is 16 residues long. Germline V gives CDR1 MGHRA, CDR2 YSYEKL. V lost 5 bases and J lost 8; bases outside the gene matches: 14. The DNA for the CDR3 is TGCGCCAGCAGCAGATTGGGACAGGGGCGCCCTTTCGGCTACACCTTC. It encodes CASSRLGQGRPFGYTF.

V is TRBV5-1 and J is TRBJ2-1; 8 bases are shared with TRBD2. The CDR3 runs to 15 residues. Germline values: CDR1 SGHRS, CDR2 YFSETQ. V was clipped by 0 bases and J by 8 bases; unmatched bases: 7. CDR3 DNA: TGCGCCAGCAGCTTGGGGACTAGCATTTACGATGAGCAGTTCTTC. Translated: CASSLGTSIYDEQFF.

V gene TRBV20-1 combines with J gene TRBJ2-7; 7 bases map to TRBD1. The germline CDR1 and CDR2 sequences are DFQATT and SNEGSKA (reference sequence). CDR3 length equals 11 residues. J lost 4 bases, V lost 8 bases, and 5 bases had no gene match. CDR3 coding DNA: TGCAGTCACGAACAGGGGTACGAGCAGTACTTC. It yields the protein CSHEQGYEQYF.

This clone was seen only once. DNA for the CDR3: TGTGCCAGCAGCCCCGGGGGGGGGCAAGGCTACACCTTC. Its protein product is CASSPGGGQGYTF. This chain uses TRBV28 with TRBJ1-2, with TRBD1 as a possible D gene (6 bases). The CDR3 has 13 residues. The germline V and J ends were trimmed by 6 bases and 8 bases, with 16 bases remaining between them. Germline CDR1 and CDR2: MDHEN and SYDVKM.

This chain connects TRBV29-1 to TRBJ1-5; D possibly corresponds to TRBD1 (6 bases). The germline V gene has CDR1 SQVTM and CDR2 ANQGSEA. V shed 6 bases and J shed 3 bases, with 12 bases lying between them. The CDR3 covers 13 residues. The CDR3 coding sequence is TGCAGCGTATTGACAGGTGTCAATCAGCCCCAGCATTTT. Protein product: CSVLTGVNQPQHF.

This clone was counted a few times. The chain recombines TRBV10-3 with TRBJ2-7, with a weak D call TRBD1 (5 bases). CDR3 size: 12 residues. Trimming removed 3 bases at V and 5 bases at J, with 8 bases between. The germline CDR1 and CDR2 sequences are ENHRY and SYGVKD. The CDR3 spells CAISDQGNEQYF. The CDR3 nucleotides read TGTGCCATCAGTGACCAGGGAAACGAGCAGTACTTC.

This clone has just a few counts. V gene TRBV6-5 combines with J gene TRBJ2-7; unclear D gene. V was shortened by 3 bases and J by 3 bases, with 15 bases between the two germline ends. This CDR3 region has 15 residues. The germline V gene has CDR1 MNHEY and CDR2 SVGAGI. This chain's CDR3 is CASSYSRQALYEQYF. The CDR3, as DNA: TGTGCCAGCAGTTATAGTCGACAAGCCCTCTACGAGCAGTACTTC.

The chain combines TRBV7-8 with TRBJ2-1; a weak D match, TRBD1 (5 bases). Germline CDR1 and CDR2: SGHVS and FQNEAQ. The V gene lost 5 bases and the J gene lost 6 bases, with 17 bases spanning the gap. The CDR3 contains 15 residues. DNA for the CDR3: TGTGCCAGCAGCACAGATACGGCAGGGATCAATGAGCAGTTCTTC. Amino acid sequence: CASSTDTAGINEQFF.

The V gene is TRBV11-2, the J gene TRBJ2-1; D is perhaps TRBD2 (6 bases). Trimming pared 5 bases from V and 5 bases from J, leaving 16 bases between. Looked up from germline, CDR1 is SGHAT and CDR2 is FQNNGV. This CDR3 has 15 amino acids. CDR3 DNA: TGTGCCAGCAGCACTAGCCTCGATATGAACAATGAGCAGTTCTTC. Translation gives CASSTSLDMNNEQFF.

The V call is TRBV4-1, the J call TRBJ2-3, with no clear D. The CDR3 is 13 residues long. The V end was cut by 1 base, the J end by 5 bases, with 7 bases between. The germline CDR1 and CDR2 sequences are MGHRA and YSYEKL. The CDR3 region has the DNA TGCGCCAGCAGCCAAGGGTTCAGAGATACGCAGTATTTT. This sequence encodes CASSQGFRDTQYF.

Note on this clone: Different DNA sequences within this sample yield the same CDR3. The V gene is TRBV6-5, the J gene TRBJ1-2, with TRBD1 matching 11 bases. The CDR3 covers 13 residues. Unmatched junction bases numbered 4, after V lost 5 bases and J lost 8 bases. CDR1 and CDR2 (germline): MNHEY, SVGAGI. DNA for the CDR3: TGTGCCAGCAGTCTGGACAGGGGGCACGGCTACACCTTC. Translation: CASSLDRGHGYTF.

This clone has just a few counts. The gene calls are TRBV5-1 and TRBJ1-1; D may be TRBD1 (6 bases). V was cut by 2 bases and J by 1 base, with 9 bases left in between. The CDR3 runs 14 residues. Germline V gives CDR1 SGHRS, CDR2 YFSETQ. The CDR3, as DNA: TGCGCCAGCAGCTTCCAGGGGAAGAACACTGAAGCTTTCTTT. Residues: CASSFQGKNTEAFF.

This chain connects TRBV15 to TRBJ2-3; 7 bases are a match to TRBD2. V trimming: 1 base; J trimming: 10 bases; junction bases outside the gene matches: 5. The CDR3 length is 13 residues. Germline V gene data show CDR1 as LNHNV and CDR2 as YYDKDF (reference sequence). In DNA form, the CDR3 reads TGTGCCACCAGCAGAGCCCGGGAGGCTCCGCAGTATTTT. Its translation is CATSRAREAPQYF.

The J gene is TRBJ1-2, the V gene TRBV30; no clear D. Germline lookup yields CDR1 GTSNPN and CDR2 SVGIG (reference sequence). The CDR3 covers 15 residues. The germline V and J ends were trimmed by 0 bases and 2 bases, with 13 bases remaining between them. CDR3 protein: CAWSVWQDRNYGYTF. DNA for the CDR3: TGTGCCTGGAGTGTATGGCAGGATAGGAACTATGGCTACACCTTC.

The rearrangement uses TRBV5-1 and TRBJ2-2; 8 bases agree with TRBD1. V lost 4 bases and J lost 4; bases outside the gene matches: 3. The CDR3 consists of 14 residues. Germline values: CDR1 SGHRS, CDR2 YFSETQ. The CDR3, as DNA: TGCGCCAGCAGCCTCGACAGGGGCACCGGGGAGCTGTTTTTT. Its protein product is CASSLDRGTGELFF.

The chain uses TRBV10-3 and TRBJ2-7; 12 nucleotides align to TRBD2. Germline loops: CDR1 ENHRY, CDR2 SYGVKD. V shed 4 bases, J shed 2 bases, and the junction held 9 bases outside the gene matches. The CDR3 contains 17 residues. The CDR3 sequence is CAISGPGTSGYTYEQYF. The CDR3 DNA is TGTGCCATCAGTGGGCCCGGGACTAGCGGGTACACCTACGAGCAGTACTTC.

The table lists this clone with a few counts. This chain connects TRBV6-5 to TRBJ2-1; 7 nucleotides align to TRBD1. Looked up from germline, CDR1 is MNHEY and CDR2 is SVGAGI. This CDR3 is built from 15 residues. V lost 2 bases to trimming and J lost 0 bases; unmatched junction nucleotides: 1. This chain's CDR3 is CASSYGTASYNEQFF. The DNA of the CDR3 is TGTGCCAGCAGTTACGGGACAGCCTCCTACAATGAGCAGTTCTTC.

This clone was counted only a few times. In nucleotides, the CDR3 is TGTGCCAGCAGCTTAGCTCTAGCGGGACGGGAGACCCAGTACTTC. Translation: CASSLALAGRETQYF. The V and J genes are TRBV11-2 and TRBJ2-5; 9 bases are a match to TRBD2. Trimming took 1 base from V and 5 from J; bases not matched to a gene: 5. This CDR3 spans 15 amino acids. Germline loops: CDR1 SGHAT, CDR2 FQNNGV. Complete variable domain (other parts from reference TRBV11-2 and TRBJ2-5): EAGVAQSPRYKIIEKRQSVAFWCNPISGHATLYWYQQILGQGPKLLIQFQNNGVVDDSQLPKDRFSAERLKGVDSTLKIQPAKLEDSAVYLCASSLALAGRETQYFGPGTRLLVL.

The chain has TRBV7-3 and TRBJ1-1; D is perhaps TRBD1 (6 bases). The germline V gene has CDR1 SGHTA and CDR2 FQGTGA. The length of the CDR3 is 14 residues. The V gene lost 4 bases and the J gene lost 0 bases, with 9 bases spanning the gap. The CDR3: CASSYQGMNTEAFF. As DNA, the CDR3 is TGTGCCAGCAGCTACCAGGGGATGAACACTGAAGCTTTCTTT. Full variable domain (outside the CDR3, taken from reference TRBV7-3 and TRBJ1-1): GAGVSQTPSNKVTEKGKYVELRCDPISGHTALYWYRQSLGQGPEFLIYFQGTGAADDSGLPNDRFFAVRPEGSVSTLKIQRTERGDSAVYLCASSYQGMNTEAFFGQGTRLTVV.

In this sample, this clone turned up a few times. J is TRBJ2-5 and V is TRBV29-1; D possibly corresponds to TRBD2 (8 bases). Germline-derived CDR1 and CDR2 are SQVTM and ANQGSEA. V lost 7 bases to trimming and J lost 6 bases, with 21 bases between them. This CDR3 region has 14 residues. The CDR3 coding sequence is TGCAGCGCTGGGGCAGGGGGTAGCGGGAAGACCCAGTACTTC. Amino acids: CSAGAGGSGKTQYF.

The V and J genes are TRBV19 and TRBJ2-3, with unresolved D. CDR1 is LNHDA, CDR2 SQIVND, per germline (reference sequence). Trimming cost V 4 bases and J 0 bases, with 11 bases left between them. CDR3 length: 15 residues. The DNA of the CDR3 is TGTGCCAGTAGTACCTCAGAGGTTAGCACAGATACGCAGTATTTT. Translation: CASSTSEVSTDTQYF.